This is a list of T cell receptor beta chains from one sample in a study of T cells in Graves' hyperthyroidism and ophthalmopathy. TCRdb re-called the multiplex PCR reads through MiXCR, storing one row per CDR3 protein. The profile covers 300,000 to 350,000 distinct CDR3 sequences, with roughly 18% appearing a single time and 15% to 17% taken by the ten largest. The sequenced sample was blood. The receptors were gathered from a woman in her thirties or forties with Graves' ophthalmopathy. Both conserved end residues are part of each CDR3. D genes are given only for firm matches. Where a row states a size, it is once, few, many or the class of an expanded clone; other rows omit it.

v_gene,d_gene,abundance,j_gene,CDR3aa,CDR3nt
TRBV20-1,NA,many,TRBJ1-2,CSARGTANYGYTF,TGCAGTGCTAGAGGGACAGCTAACTATGGCTACACCTTC
TRBV12-3/TRBV12-4,NA,many,TRBJ2-7,CASSYYNFYEQYF,TGTGCCAGCAGTTACTACAACTTCTACGAGCAGTACTTC
TRBV6-5,NA,many,TRBJ1-2,CASRTETGGYTF,TGTGCCAGCAGGACCGAAACTGGCGGCTACACCTTC
TRBV7-6,NA,NA,TRBJ2-5,CASSPLQLQETQYF,TGTGCCAGCAGCCCCCTCCAACTCCAAGAGACCCAGTACTTC
TRBV29-1,TRBD1,many,TRBJ1-2,CSVYRGSFYGYTF,TGCAGCGTCTACAGGGGTTCTTTCTATGGCTACACCTTC
TRBV7-2,TRBD1,many,TRBJ2-7,CASSLGRDRSYEQYF,TGTGCCAGCAGCTTAGGTCGGGACAGATCCTACGAGCAGTACTTC
TRBV7-2,NA,many,TRBJ2-7,CASSFGVGYEQYF,TGTGCCAGCAGCTTCGGAGTTGGCTACGAGCAGTACTTC
TRBV12-3/TRBV12-4,NA,many,TRBJ1-1,CASKPSLRNTEAFF,TGTGCCAGCAAACCGTCCCTCAGGAACACTGAAGCTTTCTTT
TRBV28,NA,many,TRBJ2-7,CASSLLGARVVGEQYF,TGTGCCAGCAGTTTATTAGGGGCGCGGGTCGTAGGGGAGCAGTACTTC
TRBV11-2,NA,many,TRBJ1-1,CASSSTQKAFF,TGTGCCAGCAGCTCGACCCAAAAAGCTTTCTTT
TRBV27,TRBD2,many,TRBJ2-3,CASSSRLAGTDTQYF,TGTGCCAGCAGTTCGCGACTAGCGGGAACAGATACGCAGTATTTT
TRBV6-1,TRBD1,NA,TRBJ1-1,CASSGDRGPAFF,TGTGCCAGCAGTGGGGACAGGGGGCCAGCTTTCTTT
TRBV28,TRBD1,many,TRBJ1-5,CASSIGTGGSQPQHF,TGTGCCAGCAGTATTGGGACAGGAGGCAGCCAGCCCCAGCATTTT
TRBV6-1,NA,NA,TRBJ1-3,CASSASGTSGNTIYF,TGTGCCAGCAGCGCCTCGGGAACCTCTGGAAACACCATATATTTT